This TCR beta chain was sequenced for a study of cytomegalovirus exposure and HLA in healthy donors. Study information: Sequencing of 150 million to 200 million T cells in an earlier analysis found 100 million or so unique TCR beta sequences. General observations from the study: While the bulk of TCR sequences proved rare, some public TCRs turned up in many donors. In vitro testing confirmed a few CMV-associated chains as specific for CMV antigens. In an earlier analysis, productive rearrangement rates for most beta V segments clustered near 87% or 30%.

Turning to this clone: Its antigen is undetermined.

There are 14 residues in the CDR3. Unmatched junction bases numbered 2, after V lost 3 bases and J lost 4 bases. Germline values: CDR1 MNHNS, CDR2 SASEGT. PCR was performed using 60 Vbeta and 13 Jbeta primers. The repertoire was sequenced with immunoSEQ multiplex PCR; TCRdb's copy has only in-frame clones and lacks some. The repertoire table contains about 200,000 clones. Sequencing used PBMCs. The source is a girl aged 2-10 years in good health and CMV-seropositive. This chain uses TRBV6-1 with TRBJ1-5, with 8 bases fitting TRBD1. CDR3 in DNA: TGTGCCAGCAGTGACAGGGGGCCGAATCAGCCCCAGCATTTT. Translation gives CASSDRGPNQPQHF.